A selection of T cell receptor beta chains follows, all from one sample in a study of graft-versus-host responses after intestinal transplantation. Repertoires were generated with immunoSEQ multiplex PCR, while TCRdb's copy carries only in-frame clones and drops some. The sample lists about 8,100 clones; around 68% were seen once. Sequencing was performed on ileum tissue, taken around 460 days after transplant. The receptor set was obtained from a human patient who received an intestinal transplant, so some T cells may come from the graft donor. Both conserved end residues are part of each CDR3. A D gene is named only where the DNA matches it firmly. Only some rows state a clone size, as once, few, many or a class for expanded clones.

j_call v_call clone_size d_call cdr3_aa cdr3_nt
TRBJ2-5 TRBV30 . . CAWNLVPPETQYF TGTGCCTGGAATTTGGTCCCACCAGAGACCCAGTACTTC
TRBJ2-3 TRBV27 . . CASSLQGADTQYF TGTGCCAGCAGTTTACAGGGCGCAGATACGCAGTATTTT
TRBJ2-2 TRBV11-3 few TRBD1 CASSVQSPGQGTGELFF TGTGCCAGCAGCGTCCAATCACCGGGACAGGGGACCGGGGAGCTGTTTTTT
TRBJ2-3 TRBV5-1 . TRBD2 CASSSSGSTDTQYF TGCGCCAGCAGCTCTAGCGGGAGCACAGATACGCAGTATTTT
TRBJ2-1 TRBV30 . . CAWSGVGTRQFF TGTGCCTGGAGTGGGGTGGGGACCCGGCAGTTCTTC
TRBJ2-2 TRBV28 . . CASSLGSPTGELFF TGTGCCAGCAGTTTGGGCAGCCCGACCGGGGAGCTGTTTTTT
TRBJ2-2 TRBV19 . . CASIGWDGEAGELFF TGTGCCAGTATCGGGTGGGATGGAGAAGCCGGGGAGCTGTTTTTT
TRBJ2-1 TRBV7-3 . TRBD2 CASSLLAGAYNEQFF TGTGCCAGCAGTTTACTAGCGGGGGCCTACAATGAGCAGTTCTTC
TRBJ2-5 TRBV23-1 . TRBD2 CASSHRTSRTYQETQYF TGCGCCAGCAGTCATAGGACTAGCCGAACCTACCAAGAGACCCAGTACTTC
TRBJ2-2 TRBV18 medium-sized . CASSPLLGIRELFF TGTGCCAGCTCACCCTTATTGGGAATCAGGGAGCTGTTTTTT
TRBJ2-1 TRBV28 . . CASSLVSYNEQFF TGTGCCAGCAGTTTGGTCTCCTACAATGAGCAGTTCTTC
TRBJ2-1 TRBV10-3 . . CAISELGGLYNEQFF TGTGCCATCAGTGAGCTCGGGGGGCTTTACAATGAGCAGTTCTTC
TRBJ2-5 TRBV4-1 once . CASSQSSGVGETQYF TGCGCCAGCAGCCAATCCTCCGGGGTTGGGGAGACCCAGTACTTC
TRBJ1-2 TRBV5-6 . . CASSSTYYGYTF TGTGCCAGCAGCTCTACATACTATGGCTACACCTTC
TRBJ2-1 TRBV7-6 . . CASSQQGQYNEQFF TGTGCCAGCAGCCAACAGGGTCAATACAATGAGCAGTTCTTC
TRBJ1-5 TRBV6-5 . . CASSSGHLSVDQPQHF TGTGCCAGCAGTTCGGGACACCTGAGCGTAGACCAGCCCCAGCATTTT
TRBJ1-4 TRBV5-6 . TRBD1 CASRPGTELNEKLFF TGTGCCAGCAGACCCGGGACAGAGCTCAATGAAAAACTGTTTTTT
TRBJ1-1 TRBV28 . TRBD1 CASHTGQPNTEAFF TGTGCCAGCCATACGGGACAGCCGAACACTGAAGCTTTCTTT
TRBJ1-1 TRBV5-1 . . CASSRARGTTEAFF TGCGCCAGCAGCCGGGCCCGGGGAACCACTGAAGCTTTCTTT
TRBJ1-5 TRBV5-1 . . CASSKTPGLWFCQPQHF TGCGCCAGCAGTAAAACCCCAGGGCTTTGGTTTTGTCAGCCCCAGCATTTT
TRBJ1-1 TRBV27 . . CASSLSDQVNTEAFF TGTGCCAGCAGTTTAAGTGACCAGGTGAACACTGAAGCTTTCTTT
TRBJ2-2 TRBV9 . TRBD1 CASSSRTGNTGELFF TGTGCCAGCAGCTCCCGGACAGGAAACACCGGGGAGCTGTTTTTT
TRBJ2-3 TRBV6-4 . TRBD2 CASSEASGSTDTQYF TGTGCCAGCAGTGAGGCTAGCGGGAGTACAGATACGCAGTATTTT
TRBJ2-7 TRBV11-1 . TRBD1 CASSPDRHRGEQYF TGTGCCAGCAGCCCGGACAGGCACCGGGGTGAGCAGTACTTC
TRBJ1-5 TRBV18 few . CASSSDGDQPQHF TGTGCCAGCTCCTCGGACGGGGATCAGCCCCAGCATTTT
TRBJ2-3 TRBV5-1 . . CASSLGLRGSEDTQYF TGCGCCAGCAGCTTGGGGTTACGGGGGTCGGAGGATACGCAGTATTTT
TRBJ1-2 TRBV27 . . CASSHLVGGVYNYGYTF TGTGCCAGCAGCCATCTCGTGGGGGGCGTCTATAACTATGGCTACACCTTC
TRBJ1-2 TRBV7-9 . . CASSLSYDGYTF TGTGCCAGCAGCTTATCCTACGATGGCTACACCTTC
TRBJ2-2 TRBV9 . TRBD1 CASSVDGTGGPGELFF TGTGCCAGCAGCGTAGACGGGACAGGGGGCCCCGGGGAGCTGTTTTTT
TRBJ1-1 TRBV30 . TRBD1 CAWRLGQGGTEAFF TGTGCCTGGAGGTTAGGACAGGGAGGCACTGAAGCTTTCTTT
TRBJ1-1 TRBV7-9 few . CASSLALGGPEAFF TGTGCCAGCAGCTTAGCGCTAGGGGGACCAGAAGCTTTCTTT